The rows below give T cell receptor beta chains drawn from one sample of a study of CD8 T cells in ankylosing spondylitis. TCRdb reprocessed the 5' RACE reads via MiXCR and lists one record per CDR3 protein. The data contain a few hundred thousand distinct CDR3 sequences, approximately 11% of them seen just once; the ten biggest clones take up less than 7.5%. Sequenced sample: blood, either unsorted or a sorted T cell fraction (not recorded which). Source of these receptors: a male donor with ankylosing spondylitis or in good health (not recorded which). CDR3s include the opening cysteine and the closing phenylalanine or tryptophan. D genes are given only for firm matches. Clone size, where shown, is once, few, many, or a class for clones that have expanded.

length	V	size	J	D	CDR3	DNA
14	TRBV5-1	many	TRBJ2-7	-	CASNTQGASYEQYF	TGCGCCAGCAATACTCAGGGTGCCTCCTACGAGCAGTACTTC
12	TRBV10-3	many	TRBJ1-1	-	CAISVYPGEAFF	TGTGCCATCAGTGTATACCCGGGAGAAGCTTTCTTT
12	TRBV6-5	many	TRBJ1-3	-	CASRGSGNTIYF	TGTGCCAGCAGGGGCTCTGGAAACACCATATATTTT
16	TRBV28	few	TRBJ2-1	TRBD2	CASSPAAGKSYNEQFF	TGTGCCAGCAGCCCTGCAGCGGGAAAGTCCTACAATGAGCAGTTCTTC
17	TRBV5-1	-	TRBJ2-3	TRBD2	CASSLEFSGTTGDTQYF	TGCGCCAGCAGCTTGGAATTTAGCGGGACCACAGGTGATACGCAGTATTTT
14	TRBV7-9	-	TRBJ2-7	TRBD1	CASSLIDRGYEQYF	TGTGCCAGCAGCTTAATCGACAGGGGATACGAGCAGTACTTC
14	TRBV28	few	TRBJ2-2	TRBD2	CASSIWGGTGELFF	TGTGCCAGCAGCATCTGGGGGGGCACCGGGGAGCTGTTTTTT
14	TRBV5-1	many	TRBJ2-1	-	CASSLGLQVGEQFF	TGCGCCAGCAGCTTAGGGTTGCAGGTAGGGGAGCAGTTCTTC
13	TRBV20-1	many	TRBJ1-2	-	CSAPSPENYGYTF	TGCAGTGCTCCAAGCCCGGAAAACTATGGCTACACCTTC
15	TRBV9	many	TRBJ1-4	-	CASSVLGNPNEKLFF	TGTGCCAGCAGCGTACTGGGCAATCCTAATGAAAAACTGTTTTTT
17	TRBV10-3	few	TRBJ2-3	TRBD2	CAISATSGGLFTDTQYF	TGTGCCATCAGCGCGACTAGCGGGGGCCTCTTCACAGATACGCAGTATTTT
15	TRBV6-1	many	TRBJ2-3	TRBD1	CASRTGQGGTDTQYF	TGTGCCAGCAGGACGGGACAGGGGGGGACAGATACGCAGTATTTT
15	TRBV6-5	few	TRBJ2-5	TRBD2	CASSYGSGMGETQYF	TGTGCCAGCAGTTACGGGAGCGGGATGGGCGAGACCCAGTACTTC
18	TRBV5-1	many	TRBJ2-3	TRBD2	CASSLAAREFPSTDTQYF	TGCGCCAGCAGCTTGGCTGCGCGGGAGTTCCCTAGCACAGATACGCAGTATTTT
15	TRBV6-5	many	TRBJ2-3	TRBD2	CASSYGAGGRDTQYF	TGTGCCAGCAGTTACGGAGCGGGGGGGCGAGATACGCAGTATTTT
16	TRBV10-3	few	TRBJ2-4	TRBD2	CAIRPGWTGGENIQYF	TGTGCCATCAGGCCGGGGTGGACGGGAGGGGAAAACATTCAGTACTTC